The source of this T cell receptor beta chain is a study of shared clonotypes between healthy human individuals. The table came from immunoSEQ multiplex PCR; TCRdb's copy has only in-frame clones and leaves some out. The data show about 1.1 million clones, about four fifths seen once. This clone was observed a few times. Its antigen is undetermined. Study outcomes and limitations: The sole specimen, blood, was sampled, and tissue repertoires likely differ. What naive subsets generally showed was a larger estimated richness than memory subsets showed.

This CDR3 comprises 17 residues. CDR1 and CDR2 from the germline V gene are SGHRS and YFSETQ. After removal of 2 bases from V and 1 base from J, the junction contained 9 bases not matched to a gene. Sequencing was carried out using memory CD4+ T cells from PBMCs. Subset meaning: CD45RA-negative fraction. This clonotype was obtained from a man between 18 and 35 years old in good health. Some clones in this sample may be carry-over from other donors' samples. The rearrangement uses TRBV5-1 and TRBJ2-1; 7 bases are a match to TRBD2. CDR3 in DNA: TGCGCCAGCAGCTTAGGGGCGGGAGAAGGGTCCTACAATGAGCAGTTCTTC. Its translation is CASSLGAGEGSYNEQFF. Using reference TRBV5-1 and TRBJ2-1 for the parts outside the CDR3, the full variable domain is KAGVTQTPRYLIKTRGQQVTLSCSPISGHRSVSWYQQTPGQGLQFLFEYFSETQRNKGNFPGRFSGRQFSNSRSEMNVSTLELGDSALYLCASSLGAGEGSYNEQFFGPGTRLTVL.